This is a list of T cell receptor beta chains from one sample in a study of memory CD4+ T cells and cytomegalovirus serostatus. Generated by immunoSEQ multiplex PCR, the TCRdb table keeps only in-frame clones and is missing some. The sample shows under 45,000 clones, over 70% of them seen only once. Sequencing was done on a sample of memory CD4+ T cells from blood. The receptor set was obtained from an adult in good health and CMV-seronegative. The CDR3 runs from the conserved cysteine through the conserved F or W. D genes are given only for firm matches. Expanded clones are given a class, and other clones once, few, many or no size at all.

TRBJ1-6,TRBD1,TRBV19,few,TGTGCCAGTAGTCCGACAGGGATCAATTCACCCCTCCACTTT,CASSPTGINSPLHF
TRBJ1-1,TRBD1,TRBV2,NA,TGTGCCAGCATGGGACAGGGCGCCGGGAACACTGAAGCTTTCTTT,CASMGQGAGNTEAFF
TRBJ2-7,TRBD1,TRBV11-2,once,TGTGCCAGCAGCCCTCTATACAGGGGCTACGAGCAGTACTTC,CASSPLYRGYEQYF
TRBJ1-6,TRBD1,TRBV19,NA,TGTGCCAGTAGGCCGAAAAGAGACAGGGAATCTACCTATAATTCACCCCTCCACTTT,CASRPKRDRESTYNSPLHF
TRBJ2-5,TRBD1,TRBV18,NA,TGTGCCAGCCAAGCCGGGACAGGGTTGAGAGGACACTTC,CASQAGTGLRGHF
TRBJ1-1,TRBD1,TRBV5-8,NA,TGTGCCAGCAGCGGAGGAGGGGGCTTTGATACTGAAGCTTTCTTT,CASSGGGGFDTEAFF
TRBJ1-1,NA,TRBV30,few,TGTGCCTGGAGTTATACAACAGGTGAAGCTTTCTTT,CAWSYTTGEAFF
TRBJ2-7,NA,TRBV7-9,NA,TGTGCCAGCATCATGGGATCTGCTTACGAGCAGTACTTC,CASIMGSAYEQYF
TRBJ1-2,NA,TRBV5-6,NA,TGTGCCAGCAGCCAGCTCACCAGTCCCTATGGCTACACCTTC,CASSQLTSPYGYTF
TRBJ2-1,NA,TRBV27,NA,TGTGCCAGCAGTTATGCACTCCTCGGGGCTGAGCAGTTCTTC,CASSYALLGAEQFF
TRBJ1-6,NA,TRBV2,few,TGTGCCAGCAGTGACGCGAGGAATTCACCCCTCCACTTT,CASSDARNSPLHF
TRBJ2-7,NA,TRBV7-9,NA,TGTGCCAGCAGCTTAAGGGCGGGCTACGAGCAGTACTTC,CASSLRAGYEQYF
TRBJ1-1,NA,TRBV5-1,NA,TGCGCCAGCAGCCCTAGACAGAAGGGAAACACTGAAGCTTTCTTT,CASSPRQKGNTEAFF
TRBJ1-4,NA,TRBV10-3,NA,TGTGCCATCAGAAGGGACGGTGGAAATGAAAAACTGTTTTTT,CAIRRDGGNEKLFF
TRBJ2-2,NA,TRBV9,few,TGTGCCAGCAACAGACAACCCAGCGGCACCGGGGAGCTGTTTTTT,CASNRQPSGTGELFF
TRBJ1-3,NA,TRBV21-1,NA,TGTGCCAGCAGCAAAGTACATGAGGGATTCGTCTCTGGAAACACCATATATTTT,CASSKVHEGFVSGNTIYF
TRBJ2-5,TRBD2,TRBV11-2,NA,TGTGCCAGCAGCTCGACCGGGACTAGAGGGAAAGAGACCCAGTACTTC,CASSSTGTRGKETQYF
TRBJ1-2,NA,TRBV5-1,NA,TGCGCCAGCAGCCCAGATGAGGCCAGGGTTTACACCTTC,CASSPDEARVYTF
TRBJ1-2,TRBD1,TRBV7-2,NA,TGTGCCAGCAGCCTAGGACAGGGGGCTGTCTATGGCTACACCTTC,CASSLGQGAVYGYTF
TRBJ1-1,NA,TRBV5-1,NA,TGCGCCAGCAGCTTGAATCTTGGGAGCACTGAAGCTTTCTTT,CASSLNLGSTEAFF
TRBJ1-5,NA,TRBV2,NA,TGTGCCAGCAGGCGGACAGAAAATCAGCCCCAGCATTTT,CASRRTENQPQHF
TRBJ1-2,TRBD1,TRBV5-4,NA,TGTGCCAGCAGCTTTGGACAGGCTTATGGCTACACCTTC,CASSFGQAYGYTF
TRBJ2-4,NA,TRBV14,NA,TGTGCCAGCAGCCCTCAGTTTGGACAAAGTAACATTCAGTACTTC,CASSPQFGQSNIQYF
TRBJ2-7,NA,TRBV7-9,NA,TGTGCCAGCAGCTTAGCGGGGGCCGCGAGGGTCGAGCAGTACTTC,CASSLAGAARVEQYF
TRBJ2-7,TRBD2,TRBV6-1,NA,TGTGCCAGCAGCCCGCTGTCGGGAGGGAACGAGCAGTACTTC,CASSPLSGGNEQYF
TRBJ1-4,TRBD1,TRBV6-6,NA,TGTGCCAGCAGTTCGACAGGGGCTAATGAAAAACTGTTTTTT,CASSSTGANEKLFF
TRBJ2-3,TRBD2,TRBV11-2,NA,TGTGCCAGCAGACACCTTAGCGGGGAGGGGAATACGCAGTATTTT,CASRHLSGEGNTQYF
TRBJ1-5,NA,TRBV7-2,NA,TGTGCCAGCAGCTTAGTGTGGGGGAATCAGCCCCAGCATTTT,CASSLVWGNQPQHF
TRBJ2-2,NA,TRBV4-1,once,TGCGCCAGCAGCCAAGCGGGCCAGAACACCGGGGAGCTGTTTTTT,CASSQAGQNTGELFF
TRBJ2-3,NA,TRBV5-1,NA,TGCGCCAGCAGCCTCTCGACAGGCGTCACAGATACGCAGTATTTT,CASSLSTGVTDTQYF
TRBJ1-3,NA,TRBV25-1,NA,TGTGCCAGCAGTTCCGGACAGAGCTCTCTCGTTAGTGGAAACACCATATATTTT,CASSSGQSSLVSGNTIYF
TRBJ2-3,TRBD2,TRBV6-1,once,TGTGCCAGCAAACCTAGCGGGGCGGCAGATACGCAGTATTTT,CASKPSGAADTQYF
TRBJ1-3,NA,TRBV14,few,TGTGCCAGCAGCCAGTGGACGGGCCGGAACACCATATATTTT,CASSQWTGRNTIYF
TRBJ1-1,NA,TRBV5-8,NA,TGTGCCAGCAGCTACGGGACTCTAGACACTGAAGCTTTCTTT,CASSYGTLDTEAFF
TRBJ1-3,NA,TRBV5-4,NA,TGTGCCAGCAGCTTGGCGCCCGCCTCTGGAAACACCATATATTTT,CASSLAPASGNTIYF
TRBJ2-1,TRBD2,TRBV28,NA,TGTGCCAGCAGCAAAAGCGGGGGGGCTAGGGAGCAGTTCTTC,CASSKSGGAREQFF
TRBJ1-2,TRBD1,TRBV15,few,TGTGCCACCAGCGGATACGGGACAGATCTGTATGGCTACACCTTC,CATSGYGTDLYGYTF